These 19 T cell receptor beta chains originate from one sample sequenced in a study of human T cells and chemical hapten exposure (dated by TCRdb to the early 2020s). What this sample's time point label stands for: patch test 1, 2 weeks after DPC sensitization. The meaning of the sample's treatment or condition label: therapeutic diphenylcyclopropenone sensitization with weekly scalp DPC. Receptor libraries were prepared by RACE. Sequencing used a NextSeq 500. TCRdb trimmed public reads at Q25 via fastp, called clones via MiXCR and kept in-frame beta chains. Each CDR3 protein appears once, grouped with its most common genes and DNA. The sample yields about 340,000 distinct CDR3 sequences; around 7% were counted once. 8.4% of the sample goes to the ten largest clones. Sequenced here: whole blood, sampled in connection with sensitization to the hapten diphenylcyclopropenone (DPC). The receptors were sampled from a young woman with alopecia areata. Some clones in this sample may be carry-over from other donors' samples.

The chain carries TRBV10-3 and TRBJ1-6, with D tentatively TRBD1 (5 bases). The CDR3 runs 14 residues. Per the germline V gene, CDR1 is ENHRY and CDR2 is SYGVKD. Trimming took 7 bases from V and 6 from J, leaving 13 bases between them. The CDR3 region is CAITSGVLNSPLHF. As DNA, the CDR3 is TGTGCCATCACCTCGGGGGTACTTAATTCACCCCTCCACTTT.

This clonotype counts as medium-sized. The J gene is TRBJ1-2, the V gene TRBV12-5; 10 bases fit TRBD1. Germline V gene data show CDR1 as LGHNT and CDR2 as FRNRAP. CDR3 length: 15 residues. V trimming: 1 base; J trimming: 6 bases; junction bases outside the gene matches: 5. The CDR3 DNA follows: TGTGCTAGTGGTTTGGGGGGGACAGGGGCCGATGGCTACACCTTC. Its translation: CASGLGGTGADGYTF.

This clonotype was detected many times. The J gene is TRBJ1-5, the V gene TRBV7-9; D not certain. The CDR3 consists of 12 residues. Looked up from germline, CDR1 is SEHNR and CDR2 is FQNEAQ (reference sequence). V lost 1 base to trimming and J lost 6 bases, with 4 bases between them. CDR3 nucleotide sequence: TGTGCCAGCAGCTTAGGGTCTCAGCCCCAGCATTTT. Translation gives CASSLGSQPQHF.

There are many counts of this clonotype. The chain has TRBV7-2 and TRBJ2-1; TRBD1 matches 7 bases. The ends lost 5 bases at V and 4 bases at J; junction bases unmatched: 8. Germline loops: CDR1 SGHTA, CDR2 FQGNSA. The CDR3 is 15 residues long. The CDR3 protein is CASSRDRDTYNEQFF. The CDR3 DNA reads TGTGCCAGCAGCCGCGACAGGGACACTTACAATGAGCAGTTCTTC.

This clonotype was found a few times. A read error may account for a junction end that differs from germline. The chain joins TRBV7-9 to TRBJ2-3; 8 positions agree with TRBD2. There are 14 residues in the CDR3. The germline V gene encodes CDR1 SEHNR and CDR2 FQNEAQ (reference sequence). CDR3 coding DNA: TGTGCCAGCAGCGTAGCGGGGATCACAGATACGCAGTATTTT. Translated, it gives CASSVAGITDTQYF.

At least ten counts were recorded for this clonotype. The chain links TRBV28 to TRBJ1-1; unclear D gene. With 7 bases removed from V and 11 bases from J, the gap between germline ends came to 17 bases. The CDR3 is made up of 12 amino acids. CDR1 MDHEN and CDR2 SYDVKM come from the germline V gene. DNA for the CDR3: TGTGCCAGCACCCCCGGAATGACTTTGGCTTTCTTT. Protein sequence: CASTPGMTLAFF.

This clonotype was counted many times. CDR3 protein: CASSKGEAGANVLTF. The CDR3 DNA reads as TGTGCCAGCAGCAAGGGGGAGGCTGGGGCCAACGTCCTGACTTTC. This sequence joins TRBV3-1 and TRBJ2-6; D could derive from TRBD1 or TRBD2 (6 bases each). CDR3 size: 15 residues. The germline CDR1 and CDR2 sequences are LGHDT and YNNKEL (reference sequence). The V end lost 5 bases, the J end lost 2 bases, and 10 bases lay between the germline ends.

This clonotype was detected many times. For the CDR3, the DNA is TGTGCCAGCAGTTTAGTCCGTACAGGGGGCAGCACAGATACGCAGTATTTT. Encoded protein: CASSLVRTGGSTDTQYF. The chain carries TRBV12-3 or TRBV12-4 and TRBJ2-3; 9 bases agree with TRBD1. With V trimmed by 1 base and J by 0 bases, 5 bases remained unmatched. The CDR3 sequence is 17 residues long.

This clonotype was counted between two and nine times. The rearrangement joins TRBV5-1 to TRBJ2-7, with D perhaps matching TRBD1 (6 bases). This CDR3 spans 14 amino acids. The germline V gene encodes CDR1 SGHRS and CDR2 YFSETQ. The germline V and J ends were trimmed by 0 bases and 2 bases, with 9 bases remaining between them. CDR3 in amino acids: CASSLGQDPYEQYF. CDR3 nucleotides: TGCGCCAGCAGCTTGGGACAGGACCCCTACGAGCAGTACTTC.

V gene TRBV6-5 combines with J gene TRBJ2-3; TRBD2 matches at 7 bases. V shed 2 bases and J 5 bases; nucleotides not matched to a gene: 10. Germline CDR1 and CDR2: MNHEY and SVGAGI. The CDR3 has 16 residues. CDR3 sequence: CASSYTLPGGKDTQYF. The CDR3 DNA sequence: TGTGCCAGCAGTTACACCCTCCCGGGGGGTAAAGATACGCAGTATTTT.

This rearrangement joins TRBV7-6 to TRBJ2-7, with 7 bases aligning to TRBD1. CDR3 size: 15 residues. V lost 1 base to trimming and J lost 2 bases; unmatched junction nucleotides: 5. The germline gives CDR1 SGHVS, CDR2 FNYEAQ. CDR3 loop: CASSLGQGPTYEQYF. The CDR3 DNA is TGTGCCAGCAGCTTAGGACAGGGCCCGACCTACGAGCAGTACTTC.

This clonotype has a count of ten or more. This rearrangement joins TRBV9 to TRBJ2-5; D is perhaps TRBD2 (5 bases). Trimming left V 0 bases short and J 5 bases short, with 11 bases between. Germline V gene data show CDR1 as SGDLS and CDR2 as YYNGEE. The CDR3 is 14 amino acids. The CDR3 nucleotides read TGTGCCAGCAGCGTAGATGCAGGCGGGGAGACCCAGTACTTC. Translated: CASSVDAGGETQYF. Full variable domain (outside the CDR3, taken from reference TRBV9 and TRBJ2-5): DSGVTQTPKHLITATGQRVTLRCSPRSGDLSVYWYQQSLDQGLQFLIQYYNGEERAKGNILERFSAQQFPDLHSELNLSSLELGDSALYFCASSVDAGGETQYFGPGTRLLVL.

This clonotype was observed many times. The rearrangement joins TRBV12-3 or TRBV12-4 to TRBJ1-1; 9 positions match TRBD1. The CDR3 totals 14 residues. After removal of 5 bases from V and 4 bases from J, the junction contained 5 bases not matched to a gene. CDR3 protein: CASSEQGASTEAFF. The CDR3 nucleotides read TGTGCCAGCAGTGAACAGGGGGCCAGCACTGAAGCTTTCTTT.

The chain couples TRBV4-1 to TRBJ2-1; 11 bases line up with TRBD2. The CDR3 sequence is 16 residues long. In germline, CDR1 is MGHRA, CDR2 YSYEKL. The V segment lost 1 base and the J segment 10 bases; nucleotides outside the gene matches: 9. CDR3: CASSQARASGGSEQFF. In DNA, the CDR3 is TGCGCCAGCAGCCAAGCGAGGGCTAGCGGGGGGAGCGAGCAGTTCTTC.

Points on this clonotype: Being one base from a much bigger clone, this may be a read error. The genes are TRBV2 and TRBJ1-3; tentatively, D is TRBD1 (6 bases). This CDR3 contains 15 residues. Germline V gene lookup returns CDR1 SNHLY and CDR2 FYNNEI. The germline V and J ends were trimmed by 10 bases and 2 bases, with 18 bases remaining between them. DNA for the CDR3: TGTGCCACCAGGGTATCGGGGGCAGCTGGAAACACCATATATTTT. Amino acid sequence: CATRVSGAAGNTIYF.

This clonotype was counted a single time. V is TRBV14 and J is TRBJ1-4, with 7 nucleotides matching TRBD1. The CDR3 runs to 17 residues. Germline V lookup: CDR1 SGHDN, CDR2 FVKESK. The V gene end was trimmed by 1 base and the J gene end by 8 bases; junction bases not matched to a gene: 13. The CDR3 region has the DNA TGTGCCAGCAGCCAAGGGAAGTATCGGGGACAGAGGGAAAAACTGTTTTTT. It is translated as CASSQGKYRGQREKLFF.

In this sample, this clonotype turned up many times. This chain links TRBV28 with TRBJ2-6, with unresolved D. Trimming cost V 5 bases and J 0 bases, with 11 bases left between them. CDR1 is MDHEN, CDR2 SYDVKM, per germline. The CDR3 is 16 amino acids. CDR3 in amino acids: CASSQTTGSGANVLTF. The CDR3 bases are TGTGCCAGCAGTCAAACAACCGGCTCTGGGGCCAACGTCCTGACTTTC.

There are a few counts of this clonotype. This chain links TRBV5-6 with TRBJ2-3; the D gene is possibly TRBD2 (5 bases). Germline CDR1 and CDR2: SGHDT and YYEEEE. V lost 0 bases, J lost 4 bases, and 12 bases lay in between. This CDR3 has 15 amino acids. This chain's CDR3 is CASSLVTGYADTQYF. As DNA, the CDR3 is TGTGCCAGCAGCTTGGTCACGGGGTACGCAGATACGCAGTATTTT.

This clonotype showed up many times. V usage is TRBV7-2 and J usage is TRBJ2-3; D uncertain. This CDR3 spans 13 amino acids. V lost 5 bases and J 5 bases, leaving 11 bases between the germline ends. Germline-derived CDR1 and CDR2 are SGHTA and FQGNSA. This CDR3 is CASSLLQLDTQYF. As DNA, the CDR3 is TGTGCCAGCAGCCTTCTGCAGTTAGATACGCAGTATTTT.